The sequence of this TCR beta chain was determined in a study of T cell changes during pregnancy in multiple sclerosis. This CDR3 has 14 amino acids. V was trimmed by 1 base and J by 5 bases, leaving 9 bases between them. From germline, CDR1 is MNHEY and CDR2 SMNVEV (reference sequence). Sequenced by immunoSEQ multiplex PCR; TCRdb stores in-frame clones only, minus some. The table lists some 41,000 clones, roughly 84% of them singletons. This clonotype originated in a female donor with multiple sclerosis, enrolled in a pregnancy study. Sequencing used CD8+ T cells from peripheral blood mononuclear cells, obtained in the first trimester of pregnancy. The gene calls are TRBV27 and TRBJ2-1; no reliable D call. The CDR3 sequence: CASSLLGSNNEQFF. The CDR3, as DNA: TGTGCCAGCAGTTTATTGGGCAGCAACAATGAGCAGTTCTTC.